What follows is one T cell receptor beta chain and its context. Its antigen is currently unknown. The same CDR3 is also encoded by other DNA sequences in this sample. Germline lookup yields CDR1 GTSNPN and CDR2 SVGIG (reference sequence). The J segment lost 1 base and the V segment lost 3 bases, leaving 3 bases of the junction unmatched. There are 14 residues in the CDR3. Caucasian adults living in Nashville, Tennessee, provided all samples. The entry originates in a study of shared clonotypes between healthy human individuals. Overall study: Donors had three CD4 naive, three CD4 memory, two CD8 naive and one CD8 memory plate apiece. Study results and limitations: Rarefaction demonstrated incomplete sorted-subset sequencing despite large depth. Roughly 5% of naive CD4 clonotypes were common to a few donors.

The assay was immunoSEQ multiplex PCR, and TCRdb's table has in-frame clones only and misses some. Among about a million clones listed, about 74% were seen once. The sequenced sample consisted of memory CD4+ T cells sorted from blood. Subset here: CD45RA-negative fraction. This TCR came from a man aged 18 to 29 in good health. The V call is TRBV30, the J call TRBJ1-3, with 7 bases lining up with TRBD1. This CDR3 is CAWRGGLSGNTIYF. The CDR3 DNA follows: TGTGCCTGGAGAGGGGGCCTTTCTGGAAACACCATATATTTT.